This paragraph covers one TCR beta chain sequence. The CDR3 is 13 residues long. Per germline, CDR1 DFQATT and CDR2 SNEGSKA (reference sequence). V was shortened by 0 bases and J by 5 bases, with 10 bases between the two germline ends. These data originate in a study of blood T cells in healthy people across ages. Next came a second PCR, run for about 7 to 11 cycles, which used a sample-barcoded 5' primer along with a J-beta primer mix. TCRdb re-called the 5' RACE reads through MiXCR, storing one row per CDR3 protein. In the table there are 1.5 million to 1.8 million distinct CDR3 sequences, roughly 43% of which are singletons. Peripheral blood from each donor was collected in a volume of approximately 9.2 milliliters.

The receptor was isolated from a woman in her late teens or twenties in good health. The sample taken for sequencing was blood. The chain couples TRBV20-1 to TRBJ1-2; a possible D gene is TRBD1 (6 bases). The CDR3 loop reads CSARDGGLYGYTF. In DNA form, the CDR3 reads TGCAGTGCTAGAGATGGGGGGCTGTATGGCTACACCTTC.